The rows below give T cell receptor beta chains drawn from one sample of a study of T cell responses to AZD1222 COVID-19 vaccine. Using immunoSEQ multiplex PCR, the repertoire was profiled, and TCRdb retains in-frame clones only, with some absent. This repertoire shows about 150,000 clones, around 93% found once; its top ten account for roughly 7%. Sequencing used peripheral blood, obtained 28 days after the second AZD1222 dose. The source of these receptors is an adult who received the AZD1222 COVID-19 vaccine. The CDR3 runs from the conserved cysteine through the conserved F or W. The D gene is left open where the match is weak.

V	D	J	CDR3
TRBV18	TRBD1	TRBJ1-3	CASHTGTEGNTIYF
TRBV18	TRBD2	TRBJ2-3	CASSRLADTDTQYF
TRBV27	-	TRBJ1-4	CASTSRRGPDEKLFF
TRBV4-2	-	TRBJ1-5	CASSPSVSTDSNQPQHF
TRBV5-1	-	TRBJ2-7	CASSLGPGTYEQYF
TRBV27	-	TRBJ1-2	CASSNHRVGGYTF
TRBV7-9	TRBD1	TRBJ2-7	CASSLQGAPHEQYF
TRBV28	-	TRBJ1-2	CASSLTGPLNYGYTF
TRBV4-1	-	TRBJ2-1	CASRSETAEQFF
TRBV3-1/TRBV3-2	-	TRBJ1-1	CASSQSGALPDKGFF
TRBV20-1	TRBD2	TRBJ2-7	CSASLTSGSYEQYF
TRBV19	-	TRBJ1-2	CASSIDRDIGYTF